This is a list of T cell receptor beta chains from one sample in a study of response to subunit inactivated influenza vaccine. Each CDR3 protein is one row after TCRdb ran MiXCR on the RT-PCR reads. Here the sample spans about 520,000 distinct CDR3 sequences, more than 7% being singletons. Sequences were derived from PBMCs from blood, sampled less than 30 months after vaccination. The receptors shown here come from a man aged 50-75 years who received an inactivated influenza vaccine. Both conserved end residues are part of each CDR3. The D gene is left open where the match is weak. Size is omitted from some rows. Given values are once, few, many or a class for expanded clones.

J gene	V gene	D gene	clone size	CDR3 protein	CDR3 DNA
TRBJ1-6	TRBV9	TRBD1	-	CASSAPGQGLHSPLHF	TGTGCCAGCAGCGCACCGGGACAGGGCCTCCATTCACCCCTCCACTTT
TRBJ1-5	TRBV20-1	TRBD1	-	CSARQGAGDGQPQHF	TGCAGTGCCAGACAGGGGGCAGGGGACGGGCAGCCCCAGCATTTT
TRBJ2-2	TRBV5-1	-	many	CASRGPGDTGELFF	TGCGCCAGCAGAGGCCCAGGGGACACCGGGGAGCTGTTTTTT
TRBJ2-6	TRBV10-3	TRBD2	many	CAISPREARSGANVLTF	TGTGCCATCAGCCCTCGGGAGGCCCGCTCTGGGGCCAACGTCCTGACTTTC
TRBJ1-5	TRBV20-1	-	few	CSARDFTGTAAYSNQPQHF	TGCAGTGCTAGAGATTTTACCGGGACCGCCGCTTATAGCAATCAGCCCCAGCATTTT
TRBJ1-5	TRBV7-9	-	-	CASSLVGGQPQHF	TGTGCCAGCAGCTTAGTGGGTGGACAGCCCCAGCATTTT
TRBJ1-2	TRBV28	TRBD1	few	CASSSGQGKSYGYTF	TGTGCCAGCAGTTCCGGACAGGGTAAAAGCTATGGCTACACCTTC
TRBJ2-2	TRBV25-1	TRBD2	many	CASSEFGGMSNTGELFF	TGTGCCAGCAGTGAATTCGGGGGGATGTCGAACACCGGGGAGCTGTTTTTT
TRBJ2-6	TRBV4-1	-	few	CASSQDRAVGTSGANVLTF	TGCGCCAGCAGCCAAGATAGGGCGGTCGGGACCTCTGGGGCCAACGTCCTGACTTTC
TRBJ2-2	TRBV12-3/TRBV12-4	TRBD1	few	CASRRGGGGTGELFF	TGTGCCAGCAGAAGAGGGGGCGGAGGCACCGGGGAGCTGTTTTTT
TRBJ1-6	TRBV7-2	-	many	CASRTTGQNSPLHF	TGTGCCAGCAGAACCACAGGGCAAAATTCACCCCTCCACTTT
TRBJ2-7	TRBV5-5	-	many	CASSLMVGTYEQYF	TGTGCCAGCAGCTTGATGGTCGGAACCTACGAGCAGTACTTC
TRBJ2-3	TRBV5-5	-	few	CASSLEVAGAGATQYF	TGTGCCAGCAGCTTGGAGGTAGCCGGGGCCGGGGCTACGCAGTATTTT
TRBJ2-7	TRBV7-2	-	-	CASSLGQLYEQYF	TGTGCCAGCAGCTTAGGCCAGCTATACGAGCAGTACTTC
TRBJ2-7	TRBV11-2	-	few	CASSLGAGGEQYF	TGTGCCAGCAGCTTGGGGGCGGGTGGCGAGCAGTACTTC
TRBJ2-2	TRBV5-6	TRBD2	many	CASSPGGRGNTGELFF	TGTGCCAGCAGCCCGGGGGGTCGAGGGAACACCGGGGAGCTGTTTTTT
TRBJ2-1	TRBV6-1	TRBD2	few	CASEKTSSNNEQFF	TGTGCCAGCGAAAAGACTAGCAGCAACAATGAGCAGTTCTTC
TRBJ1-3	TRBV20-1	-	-	CSRYAGNTIYF	TGCAGTCGATACGCCGGAAACACCATATATTTT
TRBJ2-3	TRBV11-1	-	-	CASSQAGIHAPNTDTQYF	TGTGCCAGCAGCCAGGCCGGGATCCACGCACCGAACACAGATACGCAGTATTTT
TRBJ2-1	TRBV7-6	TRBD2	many	CASSLGLASRGNEQFF	TGTGCCAGCAGCTTAGGACTAGCGTCGAGGGGCAATGAGCAGTTCTTC
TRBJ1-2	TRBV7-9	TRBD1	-	CASSYPGTVNYGYTF	TGTGCCAGCAGTTATCCCGGGACAGTGAACTATGGCTACACCTTC
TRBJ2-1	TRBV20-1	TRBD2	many	CSARGTPSSGREYNEQFF	TGCAGTGCTAGAGGAACACCCTCGAGCGGGAGGGAATACAATGAGCAGTTCTTC
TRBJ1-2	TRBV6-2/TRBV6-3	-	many	CASSSGAFGYTF	TGTGCCAGCAGCTCAGGGGCGTTCGGCTACACCTTC
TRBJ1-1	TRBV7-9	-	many	CASSAQANTEAFF	TGTGCCAGCAGCGCCCAGGCGAACACTGAAGCTTTCTTT
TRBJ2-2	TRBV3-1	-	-	CASSRTGGSGELFF	TGTGCCAGCAGCCGAACCGGTGGATCCGGGGAGCTGTTTTTT
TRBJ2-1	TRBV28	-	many	CASRVNLGLDNEQFF	TGTGCCAGCCGTGTAAACCTGGGATTAGACAATGAGCAGTTCTTC
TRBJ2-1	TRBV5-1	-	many	CASSLVLAAYNEQFF	TGCGCCAGCAGCTTGGTCCTAGCTGCCTACAATGAGCAGTTCTTC
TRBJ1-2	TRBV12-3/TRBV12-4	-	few	CASSLQGRVGYTF	TGTGCCAGCAGCCTACAGGGACGGGTTGGCTACACCTTC
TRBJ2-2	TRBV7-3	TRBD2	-	CASSLRGLAGGNTGELFF	TGTGCCAGCAGCTTAAGGGGACTAGCGGGAGGTAACACCGGGGAGCTGTTTTTT
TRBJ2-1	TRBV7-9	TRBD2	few	CASSILAGVYNEQFF	TGTGCCAGCAGCATCCTAGCGGGGGTTTACAATGAGCAGTTCTTC
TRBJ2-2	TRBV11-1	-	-	CASSFSGSGNLFTNTGELFF	TGTGCCAGCAGCTTTTCAGGTAGCGGTAACCTTTTTACGAACACCGGGGAGCTGTTTTTT
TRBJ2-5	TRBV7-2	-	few	CASSLVVAGQETQYF	TGTGCCAGCAGCTTAGTGGTGGCGGGACAAGAGACCCAGTACTTC
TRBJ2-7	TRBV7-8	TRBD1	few	CASSLVRTGDEQYF	TGTGCCAGCAGCTTAGTGCGGACAGGGGACGAGCAGTACTTC
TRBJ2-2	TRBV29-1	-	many	CSARTADTGELFF	TGCAGCGCCAGGACGGCAGACACCGGGGAGCTGTTTTTT
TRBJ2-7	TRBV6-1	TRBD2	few	CASSPKREPGGEQYF	TGTGCCAGCAGTCCCAAGCGGGAGCCCGGAGGCGAGCAGTACTTC
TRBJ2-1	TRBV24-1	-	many	CATSDSGAGYEQFF	TGTGCCACCAGTGATTCCGGAGCTGGGTATGAGCAGTTCTTC
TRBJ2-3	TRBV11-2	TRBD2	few	CASSLRAGGPSDTQYF	TGTGCCAGCAGCTTAAGGGCGGGGGGGCCAAGTGATACGCAGTATTTT
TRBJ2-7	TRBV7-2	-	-	CASSLTIDYEQYF	TGTGCCAGCAGCTTGACTATTGACTACGAGCAGTACTTC
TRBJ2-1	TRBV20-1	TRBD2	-	CSARPSGGARGNEQFF	TGCAGTGCTAGACCTAGCGGGGGGGCCCGGGGCAATGAGCAGTTCTTC
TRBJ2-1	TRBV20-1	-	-	CSASVAYEQFF	TGCAGTGCTAGCGTAGCGTATGAGCAGTTCTTC
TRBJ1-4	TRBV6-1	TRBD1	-	CASRGTGGEKLFF	TGTGCCAGCAGAGGGACAGGGGGGGAAAAACTGTTTTTT
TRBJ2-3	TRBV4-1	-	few	CASKAGVGTDTQYF	TGCGCCAGCAAGGCAGGGGTGGGCACAGATACGCAGTATTTT
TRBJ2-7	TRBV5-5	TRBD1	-	CASSTWTGPSYEQYF	TGTGCCAGCAGCACATGGACAGGGCCATCCTACGAGCAGTACTTC
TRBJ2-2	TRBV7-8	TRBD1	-	CASSLLVGQTNTGELFF	TGTGCCAGCAGCTTACTGGTGGGACAGACAAACACCGGGGAGCTGTTTTTT
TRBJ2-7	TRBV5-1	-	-	CASSLERRDQRYF	TGCGCCAGCAGCTTGGAACGTCGGGATCAACGGTACTTC
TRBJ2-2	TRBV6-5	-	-	CASSYLSGGELFF	TGTGCCAGCAGTTACCTTTCAGGCGGGGAGCTGTTTTTT
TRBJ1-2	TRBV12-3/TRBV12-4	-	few	CASSLSRRDLYGYTF	TGTGCCAGCAGTTTATCCAGACGAGACCTCTATGGCTACACCTTC